A single sample gave rise to the 10 T cell receptor beta chains below, sequenced in a study of T cells in Graves' hyperthyroidism and ophthalmopathy. What was amplified from RNA transcripts were TCR beta CDR3 regions. With the HTBI primer set, the TCR CDR3 went through a first round of RT-PCR. TCRdb called the multiplex PCR reads again in MiXCR, with one record for every CDR3 protein. Of 450,000 to 500,000 distinct CDR3 sequences in the sample, approximately 23% were seen once. Sequencing was done on a sample of blood. The receptors were sampled from a woman in her 70s with Graves' ophthalmopathy.

Points on this clonotype: Being one base from a much bigger clone, this may be a read error. Here the CDR3 reads CASSLDRLDEQYF. In DNA, the CDR3 is TGTGCCAGCAGCTTAGACAGGCTCGATGAGCAGTACTTC. This chain joins TRBV11-2 and TRBJ2-7; D is unresolved. Trimming took 0 bases from V and 7 from J, leaving 10 bases between them. This CDR3 region has 13 residues. Germline V lookup: CDR1 SGHAT, CDR2 FQNNGV.

The chain joins TRBV15 to TRBJ2-5; 7 bases align to TRBD2. V shed 1 base and J 0 bases; nucleotides not matched to a gene: 5. The V gene's germline CDR1 is LNHNV and CDR2 YYDKDF (reference sequence). CDR3 size: 16 residues. CDR3 in DNA: TGTGCCACCAGCAGAGGTGGGGGGGAATACCAAGAGACCCAGTACTTC. Amino acids: CATSRGGGEYQETQYF. Using reference TRBV15 and TRBJ2-5 for the parts outside the CDR3, the full variable domain is DAMVIQNPRYQVTQFGKPVTLSCSQTLNHNVMYWYQQKSSQAPKLLFHYYDKDFNNEADTPDNFQSRRPNTSFCFLDIRSPGLGDTAMYLCATSRGGGEYQETQYFGPGTRLLVL.

The chain combines TRBV20-1 with TRBJ2-1, with TRBD2 identical over 9 bases. In germline, CDR1 is DFQATT, CDR2 SNEGSKA (reference sequence). V shed 0 bases, J shed 5 bases, and the junction held 11 bases outside the gene matches. The CDR3 is made up of 17 amino acids. This CDR3 is CSARDSPRREGNNEQFF. As DNA, the CDR3 is TGCAGTGCTAGAGATTCCCCGAGGCGGGAGGGGAACAATGAGCAGTTCTTC.

This clonotype was seen ten or more times. The J gene is TRBJ2-7, the V gene TRBV28; D is possibly TRBD1 (7 bases). This CDR3 is 15 amino acids long. Germline CDR1 MDHEN, CDR2 SYDVKM. V lost 4 bases and J 1 base, leaving 14 bases between the germline ends. The CDR3 region has the DNA TGTGCCAGCAGTTCAAAGGGGGCGGGGTCCTACGAGCAGTACTTC. Encoded protein: CASSSKGAGSYEQYF.

In its sample, this clonotype was seen a few times. The chain joins TRBV3-1 to TRBJ2-3, with D possibly matching TRBD2 (5 bases). Per the germline V gene, CDR1 is LGHDT and CDR2 is YNNKEL (reference sequence). The CDR3 totals 17 residues. Between the trimmed V and J ends, which lost 2 bases and 4 bases, there was a span of 19 bases. CDR3 loop: CASSQFHGLGAADTQYF. In nucleotides, the CDR3 is TGTGCCAGCAGCCAATTTCACGGACTGGGCGCGGCAGATACGCAGTATTTT.

This clonotype was detected a few times. This chain uses TRBV3-1 with TRBJ2-7, with D perhaps assigned TRBD1 or TRBD2 (5 bases each). Trimming cost V 2 bases and J 5 bases, with 10 bases left between them. The CDR3 is made up of 13 amino acids. CDR1 is LGHDT and CDR2 is YNNKEL in the germline V gene (reference sequence). Here the CDR3 reads CASSQRGGDEQYF. CDR3 nucleotides: TGTGCCAGCAGCCAACGTGGGGGTGACGAGCAGTACTTC.

The rearrangement links TRBV20-1 to TRBJ2-2; D possibly corresponds to TRBD1 (6 bases). The CDR3 totals 15 residues. CDR1 DFQATT and CDR2 SNEGSKA come from the germline V gene (reference sequence). Trimming shortened V by 3 bases and J by 0 bases, and 11 bases separated the two germline ends. CDR3 protein: CSARAGTTNTGELFF. DNA for the CDR3: TGCAGTGCTAGGGCCGGGACAACGAACACCGGGGAGCTGTTTTTT.

This clonotype was recorded at least ten times. The chain has TRBV2 and TRBJ1-1; perhaps TRBD1 as D (6 bases). Germline CDR1 SNHLY, CDR2 FYNNEI. This CDR3 is built from 14 residues. The germline V and J ends were trimmed by 4 bases and 4 bases, with 13 bases remaining between them. In nucleotides, the CDR3 is TGTGCCAGCAGTGTTGGGGGCGTTCTCACTGAAGCTTTCTTT. This translates into CASSVGGVLTEAFF.

This clonotype was observed a handful of times. The chain is built from TRBV20-1 and TRBJ2-3; 9 bases line up with TRBD2. The CDR3 is 15 residues long. Germline CDR1 DFQATT, CDR2 SNEGSKA (reference sequence). V dropped 5 bases and J dropped 3; count of bases not matched to a gene: 9. As DNA, the CDR3 is TGCAGTGCTGGCAAGCGGGAGGATCTGACAGATACGCAGTATTTT. Protein product: CSAGKREDLTDTQYF.

The sample holds a few counts of this clonotype. V is TRBV29-1 and J is TRBJ2-7, with 9 bases lining up with TRBD1. The length of the CDR3 is 12 residues. Germline CDR1 reads SQVTM; CDR2 reads ANQGSEA. Trimming took 4 bases from V and 5 from J; bases not matched to a gene: 3. CDR3 nucleotide sequence: TGCAGCGTTGTGACAGGGGGTGACGAGCAGTACTTC. Residues: CSVVTGGDEQYF.